The 6 T cell receptor beta chains below were found in one sample sequenced in a study of beta chain features in type 1 diabetes. Expressed TCRB transcripts were sequenced, since all the RNA that had been isolated was reverse transcribed. Assay used: immunoSEQ multiplex PCR; TCRdb lists only in-frame clones, some missing. The sample consists of some 500,000 clones, approximately 10% of them appearing once. Material for sequencing was naive CD4+ T cells from blood. The receptors here all came from a woman between 18 and 30 years old in good health.

This chain joins TRBV19 and TRBJ2-1; D remains unclear. Germline CDR1 and CDR2: LNHDA and SQIVND (reference sequence). This CDR3 has 14 amino acids. Trimming left V 3 bases short and J 3 bases short, with 9 bases between. This chain's CDR3 is CASSIGGDYNEQFF. The CDR3 DNA reads as TGTGCCAGTAGTATCGGTGGAGACTACAATGAGCAGTTCTTC.

The chain uses TRBV5-4 and TRBJ2-5, with 8 nucleotides matching TRBD1. Germline assignment: CDR1 SGHNT and CDR2 YYREEE (reference sequence). The ends lost 4 bases at V and 4 bases at J; junction bases unmatched: 3. The CDR3 runs to 13 residues. CDR3 region: CASSKDRGETQYF. CDR3 sequence (DNA): TGTGCCAGCAGCAAAGACAGGGGAGAGACCCAGTACTTC.

A remark on this clone: Other DNA variants within this sample encode the same CDR3. V is TRBV7-9 and J is TRBJ2-1; 8 bases match TRBD2. The CDR3 has 13 residues. CDR1 is SEHNR and CDR2 is FQNEAQ in the germline V gene (reference sequence). V lost 1 base, J lost 10 bases, and 3 bases stayed unmatched. CDR3 loop: CASSLGLAGEQFF. CDR3 DNA: TGTGCCAGCAGCTTAGGCCTAGCGGGCGAGCAGTTCTTC.

The chain has TRBV29-1 and TRBJ2-7, with D possibly being TRBD2 (6 bases). The V end was cut by 5 bases, the J end by 0 bases, with 20 bases between. Looked up from germline, CDR1 is SQVTM and CDR2 is ANQGSEA. CDR3 length equals 16 residues. CDR3: CSVLQPGLRSSYEQYF. CDR3 bases: TGCAGCGTTCTGCAACCGGGACTCCGAAGCTCCTACGAGCAGTACTTC.

This clone appeared a few times. V gene TRBV29-1 combines with J gene TRBJ1-1, with D uncertain. Deletions cut 6 bases from V and 0 bases from J, with 17 bases between. The CDR3 covers 15 residues. Looked up from germline, CDR1 is SQVTM and CDR2 is ANQGSEA. CDR3 nucleotides: TGCAGCGTGACCGGGATTGGTGCCGTGAACACTGAAGCTTTCTTT. It encodes CSVTGIGAVNTEAFF.

In its sample, this clone was seen a few times. The chain employs TRBV2 and TRBJ2-1; 9 bases are shared with TRBD2. V lost 7 bases and J lost 10; bases outside the gene matches: 11. CDR3 length: 14 amino acids. The germline V gene encodes CDR1 SNHLY and CDR2 FYNNEI. Here the CDR3 reads CASNSGRRISEQFF. The CDR3 bases are TGTGCCAGCAATAGCGGGAGAAGGATCTCCGAGCAGTTCTTC.